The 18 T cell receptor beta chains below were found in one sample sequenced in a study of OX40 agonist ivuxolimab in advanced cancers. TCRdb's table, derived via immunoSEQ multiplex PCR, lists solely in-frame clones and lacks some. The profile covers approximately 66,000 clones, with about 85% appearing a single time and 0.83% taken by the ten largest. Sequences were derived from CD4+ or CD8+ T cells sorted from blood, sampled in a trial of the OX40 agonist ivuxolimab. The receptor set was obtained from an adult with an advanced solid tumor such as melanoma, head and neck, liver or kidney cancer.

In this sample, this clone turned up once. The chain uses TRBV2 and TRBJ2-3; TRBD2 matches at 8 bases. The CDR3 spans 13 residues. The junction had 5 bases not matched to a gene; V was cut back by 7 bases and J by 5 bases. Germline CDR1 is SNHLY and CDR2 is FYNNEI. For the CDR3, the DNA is TGTGCCAGCACGGGGGGGGAGAGAGATACGCAGTATTTT. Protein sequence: CASTGGERDTQYF. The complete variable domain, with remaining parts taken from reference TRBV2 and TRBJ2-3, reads EPEVTQTPSHQVTQMGQEVILRCVPISNHLYFYWYRQILGQKVEFLVSFYNNEISEKSEIFDDQFSVERPDGSNFTLKIRSTKLEDSAMYFCASTGGERDTQYFGPGTRLTVL.

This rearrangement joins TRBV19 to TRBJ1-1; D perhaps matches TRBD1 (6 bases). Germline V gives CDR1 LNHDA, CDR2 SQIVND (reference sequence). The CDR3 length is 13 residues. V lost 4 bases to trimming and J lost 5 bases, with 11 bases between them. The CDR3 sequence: CASSRQGRTEAFF. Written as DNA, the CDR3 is TGTGCCAGTAGTAGGCAGGGGCGGACTGAAGCTTTCTTT. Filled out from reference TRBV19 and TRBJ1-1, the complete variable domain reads DGGITQSPKYLFRKEGQNVTLSCEQNLNHDAMYWYRQDPGQGLRLIYYSQIVNDFQKGDIAEGYSVSREKKESFPLTVTSAQKNPTAFYLCASSRQGRTEAFFGQGTRLTVV.

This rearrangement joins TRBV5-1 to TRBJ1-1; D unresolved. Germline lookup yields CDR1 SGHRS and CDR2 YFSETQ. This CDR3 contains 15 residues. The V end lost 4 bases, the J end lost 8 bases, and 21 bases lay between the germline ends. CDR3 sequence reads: CASSARPAESSEAFF. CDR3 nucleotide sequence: TGCGCCAGCAGCGCCCGACCTGCGGAATCATCCGAAGCTTTCTTT. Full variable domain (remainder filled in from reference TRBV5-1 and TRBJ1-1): KAGVTQTPRYLIKTRGQQVTLSCSPISGHRSVSWYQQTPGQGLQFLFEYFSETQRNKGNFPGRFSGRQFSNSRSEMNVSTLELGDSALYLCASSARPAESSEAFFGQGTRLTVV.

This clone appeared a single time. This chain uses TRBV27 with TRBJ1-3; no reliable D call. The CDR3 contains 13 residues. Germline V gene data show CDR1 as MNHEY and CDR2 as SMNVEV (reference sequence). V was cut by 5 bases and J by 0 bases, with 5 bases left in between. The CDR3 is CASSSNSGNTIYF. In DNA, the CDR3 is TGTGCCAGCAGTAGCAACTCTGGAAACACCATATATTTT.

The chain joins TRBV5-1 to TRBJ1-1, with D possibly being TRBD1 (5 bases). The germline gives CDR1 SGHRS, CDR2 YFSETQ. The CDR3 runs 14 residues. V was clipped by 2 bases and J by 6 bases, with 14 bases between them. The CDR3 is CASSLGALNPEAFF. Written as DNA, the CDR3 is TGCGCCAGCAGCTTAGGGGCTCTTAACCCTGAAGCTTTCTTT.

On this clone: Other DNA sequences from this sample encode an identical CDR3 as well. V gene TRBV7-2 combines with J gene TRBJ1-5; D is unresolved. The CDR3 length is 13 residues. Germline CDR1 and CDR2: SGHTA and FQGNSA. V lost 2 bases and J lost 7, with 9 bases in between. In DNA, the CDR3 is TGTGCCAGCAGCTTACACGTCGGGCAGCCCCAGCATTTT. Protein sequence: CASSLHVGQPQHF.

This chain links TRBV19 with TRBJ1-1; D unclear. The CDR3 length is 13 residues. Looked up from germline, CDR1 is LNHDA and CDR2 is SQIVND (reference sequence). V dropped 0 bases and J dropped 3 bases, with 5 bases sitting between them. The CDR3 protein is CASSIEQYTEAFF. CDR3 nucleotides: TGTGCCAGTAGTATAGAGCAGTACACTGAAGCTTTCTTT. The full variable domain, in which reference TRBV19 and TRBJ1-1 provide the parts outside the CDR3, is DGGITQSPKYLFRKEGQNVTLSCEQNLNHDAMYWYRQDPGQGLRLIYYSQIVNDFQKGDIAEGYSVSREKKESFPLTVTSAQKNPTAFYLCASSIEQYTEAFFGQGTRLTVV.

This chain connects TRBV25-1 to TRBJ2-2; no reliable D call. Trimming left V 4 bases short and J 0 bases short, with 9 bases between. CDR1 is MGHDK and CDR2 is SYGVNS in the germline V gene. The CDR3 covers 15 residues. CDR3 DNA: TGTGCCAGCAGTGCCCCCCGATCGAACACCGGGGAGCTGTTTTTT. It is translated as CASSAPRSNTGELFF.

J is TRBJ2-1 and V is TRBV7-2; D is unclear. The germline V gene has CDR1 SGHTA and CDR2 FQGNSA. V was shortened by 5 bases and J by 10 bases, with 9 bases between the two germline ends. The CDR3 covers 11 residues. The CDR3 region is CASSPALEQFF. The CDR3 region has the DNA TGTGCCAGCAGCCCCGCCTTGGAGCAGTTCTTC.

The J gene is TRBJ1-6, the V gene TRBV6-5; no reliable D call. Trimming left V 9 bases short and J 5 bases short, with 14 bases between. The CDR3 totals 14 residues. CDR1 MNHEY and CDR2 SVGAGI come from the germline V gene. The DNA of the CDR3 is TGTGCCAGTTACAGCCCGCGAAATAATTCACCCCTCCACTTT. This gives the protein CASYSPRNNSPLHF.

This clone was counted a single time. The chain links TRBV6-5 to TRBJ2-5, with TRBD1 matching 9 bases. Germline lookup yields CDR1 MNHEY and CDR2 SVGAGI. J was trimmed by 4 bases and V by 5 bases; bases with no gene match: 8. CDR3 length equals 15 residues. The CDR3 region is CASSPHRGRGETQYF. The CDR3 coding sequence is TGTGCCAGCAGTCCCCACAGGGGGCGCGGAGAGACCCAGTACTTC.

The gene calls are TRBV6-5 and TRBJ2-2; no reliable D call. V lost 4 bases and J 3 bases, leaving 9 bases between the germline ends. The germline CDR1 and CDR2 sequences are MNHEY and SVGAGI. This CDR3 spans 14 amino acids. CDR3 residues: CASSLDGYTGELFF. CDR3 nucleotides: TGTGCCAGCAGTTTGGACGGGTACACCGGGGAGCTGTTTTTT.

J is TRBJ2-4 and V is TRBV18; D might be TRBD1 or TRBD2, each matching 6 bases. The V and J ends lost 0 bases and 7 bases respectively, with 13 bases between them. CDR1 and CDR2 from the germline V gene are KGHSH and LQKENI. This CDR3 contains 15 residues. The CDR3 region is CASSPPKGGTNIQYF. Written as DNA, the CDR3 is TGTGCCAGCTCACCACCGAAGGGGGGTACGAACATTCAGTACTTC.

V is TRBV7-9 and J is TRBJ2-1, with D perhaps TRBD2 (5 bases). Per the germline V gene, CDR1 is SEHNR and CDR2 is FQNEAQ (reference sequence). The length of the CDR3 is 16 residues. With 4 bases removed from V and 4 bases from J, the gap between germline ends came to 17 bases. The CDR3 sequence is CASSSRLGAEYNEQFF. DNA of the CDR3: TGTGCCAGCAGCTCCCGTCTGGGAGCCGAGTACAATGAGCAGTTCTTC.

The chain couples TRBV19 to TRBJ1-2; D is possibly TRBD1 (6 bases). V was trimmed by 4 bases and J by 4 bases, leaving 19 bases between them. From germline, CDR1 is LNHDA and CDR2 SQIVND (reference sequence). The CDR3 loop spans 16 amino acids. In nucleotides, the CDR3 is TGTGCCAGTAGTAGTTTGGGGGCGCCTTCAGCCTATGGCTACACCTTC. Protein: CASSSLGAPSAYGYTF.

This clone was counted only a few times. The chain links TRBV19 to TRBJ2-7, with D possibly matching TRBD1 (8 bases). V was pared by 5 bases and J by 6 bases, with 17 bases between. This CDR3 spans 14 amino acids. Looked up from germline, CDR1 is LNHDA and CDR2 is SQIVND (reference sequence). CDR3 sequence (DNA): TGTGCCAGTAGTTTACGGACAGGGAGGGGCGAGCAGTACTTC. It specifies CASSLRTGRGEQYF.

In nucleotides, the CDR3 is TGTGCCAGCAGTTATAGACAAGAGACCCAGTACTTC. Encoded protein: CASSYRQETQYF. This chain joins TRBV6-6 and TRBJ2-5, with unresolved D. CDR1 and CDR2 (germline): MNHNY, SVGAGI (reference sequence). Trimming removed 3 bases at V and 2 bases at J, with 4 bases between. CDR3 length equals 12 residues.

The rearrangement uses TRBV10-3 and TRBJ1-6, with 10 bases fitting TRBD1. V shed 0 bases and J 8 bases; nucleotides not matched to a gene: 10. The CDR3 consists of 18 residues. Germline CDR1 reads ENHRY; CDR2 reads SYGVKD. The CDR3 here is CAISESSVGQGVYSPLHF. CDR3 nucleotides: TGTGCCATCAGTGAGTCGTCTGTTGGACAGGGGGTTTATTCACCCCTCCACTTT.